The 5 T cell receptor beta chains given below trace back to one sample, sequenced in a study of human CD8 memory T cell subsets. Making the TCR beta libraries relied on UMI-labeled 5' RACE. TCRdb re-called the 5' RACE reads and shows each CDR3 protein once, DNA omitted. The sample has about 10,000 distinct CDR3 sequences. Among CD8+ T cells, TPEX were CCR7+ PD-1+ TIGIT+ early memory cells with exhausted-like traits. The sequenced material came from CD8+ T cells from PBMCs. The receptor set was obtained from a human donor in good health.

V and J are TRBV6-2 or TRBV6-3 and TRBJ2-1. CDR1 MNHEY and CDR2 SVGEGT come from the germline V gene. This CDR3 comprises 11 residues. The chain's CDR3 is CASNYGARQFF.

The chain has TRBV7-8 and TRBJ2-7; TCRdb outputs TRBD1, but without DNA this stays unchecked. This CDR3 has 15 residues. In germline, CDR1 is SGHVS, CDR2 FQNEAQ. CDR3: CASSLIGRGRDEQYF.

This chain connects TRBV9 to TRBJ2-7; absent DNA, TCRdb's TRBD2 call cannot be checked. Germline CDR1 SGDLS, CDR2 YYNGEE. There are 14 residues in the CDR3. The CDR3 loop reads CASSLQEGGYEQYF.

J is TRBJ2-3 and V is TRBV10-3; the D call of TRBD2 rests on TCRdb alone, since no DNA is present to check it. CDR1 ENHRY and CDR2 SYGVKD come from the germline V gene. The CDR3 totals 17 residues. Here the CDR3 reads CAIRGLAGGLNTDTQYF.

This clonotype ranks as medium-sized in terms of frequency. The V call is TRBV5-1, the J call TRBJ2-7. The CDR3 extends over 12 amino acids. Germline V lookup: CDR1 SGHRS, CDR2 YFSETQ. The CDR3 here is CASSGSTYEQYF.